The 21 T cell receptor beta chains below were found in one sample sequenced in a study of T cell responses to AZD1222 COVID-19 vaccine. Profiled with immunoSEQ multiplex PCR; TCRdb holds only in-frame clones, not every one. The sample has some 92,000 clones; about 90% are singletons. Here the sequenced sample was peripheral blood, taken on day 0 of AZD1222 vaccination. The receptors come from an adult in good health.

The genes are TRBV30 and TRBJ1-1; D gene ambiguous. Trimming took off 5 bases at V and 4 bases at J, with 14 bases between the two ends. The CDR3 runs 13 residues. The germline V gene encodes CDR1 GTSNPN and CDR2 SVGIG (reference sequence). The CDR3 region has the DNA TGTGCCTGGTCGCGGCAGAAGACCACTGAAGCTTTCTTT. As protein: CAWSRQKTTEAFF. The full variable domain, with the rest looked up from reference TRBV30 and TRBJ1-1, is SQTIHQWPATLVQPVGSPLSLECTVEGTSNPNLYWYRQAAGRGLQLLFYSVGIGQISSEVPQNLSASRPQDRQFILSSKKLLLSDSGFYLCAWSRQKTTEAFFGQGTRLTVV.

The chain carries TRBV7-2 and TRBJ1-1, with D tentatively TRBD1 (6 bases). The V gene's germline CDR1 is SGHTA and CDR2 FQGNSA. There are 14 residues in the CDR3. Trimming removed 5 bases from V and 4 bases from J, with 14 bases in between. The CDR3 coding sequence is TGTGCCAGCAGCGAGTCGGGGGCTAGCACTGAAGCTTTCTTT. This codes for CASSESGASTEAFF.

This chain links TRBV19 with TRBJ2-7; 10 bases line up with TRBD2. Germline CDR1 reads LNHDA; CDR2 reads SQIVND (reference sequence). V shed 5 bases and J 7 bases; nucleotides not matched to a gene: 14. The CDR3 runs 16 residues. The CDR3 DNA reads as TGTGCCAGTAGTCTCGCACTTAGCGGGAGGCAGGGAGAGCAGTACTTC. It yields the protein CASSLALSGRQGEQYF.

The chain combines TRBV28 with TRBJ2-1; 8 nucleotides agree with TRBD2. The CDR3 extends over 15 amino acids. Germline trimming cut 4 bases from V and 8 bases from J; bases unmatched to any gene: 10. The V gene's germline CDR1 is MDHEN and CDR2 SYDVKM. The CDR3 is CASSSGLAVFDEQFF. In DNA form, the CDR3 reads TGTGCCAGCAGTTCCGGACTAGCAGTCTTCGATGAGCAGTTCTTC. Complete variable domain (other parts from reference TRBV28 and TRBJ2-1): DVKVTQSSRYLVKRTGEKVFLECVQDMDHENMFWYRQDPGLGLRLIYFSYDVKMKEKGDIPEGYSVSREKKERFSLILESASTNQTSMYLCASSSGLAVFDEQFFGPGTRLTVL.

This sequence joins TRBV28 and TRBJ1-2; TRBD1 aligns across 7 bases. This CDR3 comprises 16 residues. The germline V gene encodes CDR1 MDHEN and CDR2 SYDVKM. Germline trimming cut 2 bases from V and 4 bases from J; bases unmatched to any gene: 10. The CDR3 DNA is TGTGCCAGCAGTTTAATAGAGGGGGCCAGGATCTATGGCTACACCTTC. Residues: CASSLIEGARIYGYTF.

The CDR3 region is CASRLSLYNEQFF. In DNA form, the CDR3 reads TGTGCCAGCCGCCTTAGTCTCTACAATGAGCAGTTCTTC. The gene calls are TRBV19 and TRBJ2-1; no clear D. V dropped 9 bases and J dropped 3 bases, with 12 bases sitting between them. The CDR3 totals 13 residues. In germline, CDR1 is LNHDA, CDR2 SQIVND (reference sequence).

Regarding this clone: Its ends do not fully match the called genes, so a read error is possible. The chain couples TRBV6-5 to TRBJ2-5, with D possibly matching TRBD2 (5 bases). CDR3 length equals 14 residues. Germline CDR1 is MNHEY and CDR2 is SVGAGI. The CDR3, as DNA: TGTGCCAGCACTTACTTAGCGATTGTGGAGACCCAGTACTTC. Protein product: CASTYLAIVETQYF.

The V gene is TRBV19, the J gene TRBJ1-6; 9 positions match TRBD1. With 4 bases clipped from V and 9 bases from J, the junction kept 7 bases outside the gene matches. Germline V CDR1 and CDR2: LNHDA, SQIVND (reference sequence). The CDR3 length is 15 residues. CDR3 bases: TGTGCCAGTAGTACCACGGGACAGGGTGGTTCACCCCTCCACTTT. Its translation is CASSTTGQGGSPLHF.

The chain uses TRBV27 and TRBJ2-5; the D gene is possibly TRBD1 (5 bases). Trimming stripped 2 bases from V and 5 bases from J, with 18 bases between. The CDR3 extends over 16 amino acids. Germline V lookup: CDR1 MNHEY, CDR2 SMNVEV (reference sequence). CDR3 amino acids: CASSLSRGAMGETQYF. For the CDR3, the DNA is TGTGCCAGCAGTTTAAGTAGGGGCGCGATGGGGGAGACCCAGTACTTC.

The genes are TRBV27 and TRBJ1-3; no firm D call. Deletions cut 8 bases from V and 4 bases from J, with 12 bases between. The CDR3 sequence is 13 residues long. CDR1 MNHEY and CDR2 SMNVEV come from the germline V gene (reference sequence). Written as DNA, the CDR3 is TGTGCCAGCGTGGGGATCTTAGGAAACACCATATATTTT. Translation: CASVGILGNTIYF.

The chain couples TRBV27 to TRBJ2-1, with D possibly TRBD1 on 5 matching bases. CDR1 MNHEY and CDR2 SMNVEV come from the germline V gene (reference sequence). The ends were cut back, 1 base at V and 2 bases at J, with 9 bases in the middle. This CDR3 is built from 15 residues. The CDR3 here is CASSLWQGAYNEQFF. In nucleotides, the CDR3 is TGTGCCAGCAGTTTATGGCAGGGCGCCTACAATGAGCAGTTCTTC.

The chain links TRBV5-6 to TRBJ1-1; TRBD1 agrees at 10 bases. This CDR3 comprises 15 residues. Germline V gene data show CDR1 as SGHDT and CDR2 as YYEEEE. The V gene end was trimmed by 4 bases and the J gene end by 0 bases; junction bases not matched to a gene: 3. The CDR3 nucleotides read TGTGCCAGCAGCCAGGACAGGGGGTTGAACACTGAAGCTTTCTTT. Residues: CASSQDRGLNTEAFF.

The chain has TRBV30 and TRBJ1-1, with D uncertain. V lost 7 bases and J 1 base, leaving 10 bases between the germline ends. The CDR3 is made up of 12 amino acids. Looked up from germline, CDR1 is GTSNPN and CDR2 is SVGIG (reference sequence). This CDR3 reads CASLDGNTEAFF. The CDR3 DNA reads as TGTGCCTCCCTAGACGGGAACACTGAAGCTTTCTTT.

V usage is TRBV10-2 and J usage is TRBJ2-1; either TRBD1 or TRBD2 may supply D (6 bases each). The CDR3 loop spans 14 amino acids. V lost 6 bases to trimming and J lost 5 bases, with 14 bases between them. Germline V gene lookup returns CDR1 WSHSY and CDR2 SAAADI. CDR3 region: CASRPEGVDNEQFF. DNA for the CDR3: TGCGCCAGCAGACCGGAGGGGGTGGACAATGAGCAGTTCTTC.

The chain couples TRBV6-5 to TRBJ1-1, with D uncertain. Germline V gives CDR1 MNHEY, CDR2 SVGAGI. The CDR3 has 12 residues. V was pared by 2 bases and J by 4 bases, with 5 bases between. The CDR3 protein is CASSYIRTEAFF. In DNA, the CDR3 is TGTGCCAGCAGTTACATTCGCACTGAAGCTTTCTTT.

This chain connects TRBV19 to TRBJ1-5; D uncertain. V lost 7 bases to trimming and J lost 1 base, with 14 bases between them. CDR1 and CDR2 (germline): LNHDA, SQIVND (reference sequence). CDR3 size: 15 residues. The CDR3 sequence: CASIRTGMSNQPQHF. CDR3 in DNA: TGTGCCAGTATACGGACGGGCATGAGCAATCAGCCCCAGCATTTT.

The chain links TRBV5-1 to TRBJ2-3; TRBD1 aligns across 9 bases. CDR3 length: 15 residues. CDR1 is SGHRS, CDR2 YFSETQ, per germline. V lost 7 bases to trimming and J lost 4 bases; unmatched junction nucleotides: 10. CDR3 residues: CASEIGGQGADTQYF. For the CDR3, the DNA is TGCGCCAGCGAGATTGGGGGACAGGGTGCAGATACGCAGTATTTT.

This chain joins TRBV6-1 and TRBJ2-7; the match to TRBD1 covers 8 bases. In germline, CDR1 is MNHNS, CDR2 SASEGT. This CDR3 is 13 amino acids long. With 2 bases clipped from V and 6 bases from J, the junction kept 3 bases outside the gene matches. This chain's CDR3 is CASSEYGQGEQYF. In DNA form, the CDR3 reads TGTGCCAGCAGTGAATACGGACAGGGCGAGCAGTACTTC.

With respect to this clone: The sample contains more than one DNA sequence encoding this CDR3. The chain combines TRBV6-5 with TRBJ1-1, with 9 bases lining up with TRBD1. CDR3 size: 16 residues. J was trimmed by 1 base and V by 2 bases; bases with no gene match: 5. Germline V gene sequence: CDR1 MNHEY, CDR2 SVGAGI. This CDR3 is CASSYPRQGGNTEAFF. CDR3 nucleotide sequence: TGTGCCAGCAGTTACCCCCGACAGGGGGGGAACACTGAAGCTTTCTTT.

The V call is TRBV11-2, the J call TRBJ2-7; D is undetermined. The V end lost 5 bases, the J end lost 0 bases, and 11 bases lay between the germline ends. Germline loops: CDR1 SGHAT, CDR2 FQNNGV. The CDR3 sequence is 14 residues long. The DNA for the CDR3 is TGTGCCAGCAGCCCCCTGTTTAGCTCCTACGAGCAGTACTTC. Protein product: CASSPLFSSYEQYF.

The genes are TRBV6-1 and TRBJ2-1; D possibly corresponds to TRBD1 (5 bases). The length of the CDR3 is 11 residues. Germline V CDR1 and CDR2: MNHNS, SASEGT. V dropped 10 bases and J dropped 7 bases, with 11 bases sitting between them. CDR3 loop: CATSRGNEQFF. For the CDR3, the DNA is TGTGCCACTAGTAGGGGTAATGAGCAGTTCTTC.